This T cell receptor beta chain was sequenced for a study of blood T cell repertoires in COVID-19. Overall study: The United States, Italy and Spain provided the acute and convalescent COVID-19 samples.

Living in under 30 US areas, the participants were between roughly 18 and 89 years of age. Participant-given clinical history determined each cohort assignment. Within 2 weeks of study entry, exposed participants had contacted a PCR-confirmed or clinician-diagnosed COVID-19 case. Germline V CDR1 and CDR2: GTSNPN, SVGIG (reference sequence). V was pared by 0 bases and J by 10 bases, with 7 bases between. CDR3 length: 12 residues. Assay: immunoSEQ multiplex PCR; the TCRdb copy retains only in-frame clones and omits some. The data contain a few hundred thousand clones, roughly nine tenths of them seen just once; the ten biggest clones take up less than 3.5%.

This clonotype was obtained from a woman in her forties or fifties who had been exposed to COVID-19. The source material was PBMCs or T cells enriched from blood (not recorded which). The chain has TRBV30 and TRBJ1-6, with D unresolved. CDR3 nucleotides: TGTGCCTGGAGTGTTTCAGAATCACCCCTCCACTTT. It encodes CAWSVSESPLHF.